Below are 21 T cell receptor beta chains sequenced from a single sample in a study of cytomegalovirus exposure and HLA in healthy donors. 13 Jbeta primers and 60 Vbeta primers were used for the PCR. Sequenced by immunoSEQ multiplex PCR; TCRdb stores in-frame clones only, minus some. This sample has about 140,000 clones, with approximately 73% found just once. Source material: PBMCs. The source of these receptors is a woman aged 35 to 49 in good health and CMV-seronegative.

The CDR3: CATRTGYNEQFF. The CDR3 DNA follows: TGTGCCACCCGGACAGGATACAATGAGCAGTTCTTC. The rearrangement links TRBV27 to TRBJ2-1; 7 bases are shared with TRBD1. V lost 10 bases and J lost 4; bases outside the gene matches: 4. Germline V gene data show CDR1 as MNHEY and CDR2 as SMNVEV (reference sequence). This CDR3 is built from 12 residues.

CDR3 sequence reads: CASSTNSGGYTF. The CDR3 region has the DNA TGTGCCAGCTCAACCAACTCGGGAGGCTACACCTTC. The chain is built from TRBV18 and TRBJ1-2; D remains unclear. V gave up 5 bases and J gave up 8 bases, with 12 bases separating them. Germline lookup yields CDR1 KGHSH and CDR2 LQKENI. CDR3 size: 12 residues.

The chain combines TRBV7-2 with TRBJ1-2; D uncertain. The CDR3 loop spans 13 amino acids. From germline, CDR1 is SGHTA and CDR2 FQGNSA. V gave up 5 bases and J gave up 2 bases, with 9 bases separating them. CDR3 protein: CASSRDRNYGYTF. As DNA, the CDR3 is TGTGCCAGCAGCCGGGATAGAAACTATGGCTACACCTTC.

The genes are TRBV6-5 and TRBJ2-7; possibly TRBD2 for D (7 bases). Trimming stripped 6 bases from V and 0 bases from J, with 15 bases between. Germline loops: CDR1 MNHEY, CDR2 SVGAGI. This CDR3 is built from 15 residues. Here the CDR3 reads CASRRRRGGSYEQYV. The CDR3 nucleotides are TGTGCCAGCAGGCGGAGGAGGGGGGGCTCCTACGAGCAGTACGTC.

The chain has TRBV5-1 and TRBJ1-2; 8 positions match TRBD1. Looked up from germline, CDR1 is SGHRS and CDR2 is YFSETQ. V trimming: 4 bases; J trimming: 5 bases; junction bases outside the gene matches: 7. The CDR3 has 14 residues. The CDR3, as DNA: TGCGCCAGCAGCCCGAAGACAGGGGAGTATGGCTACACCTTC. Residues: CASSPKTGEYGYTF. The full variable domain, completed using reference TRBV5-1 and TRBJ1-2, is KAGVTQTPRYLIKTRGQQVTLSCSPISGHRSVSWYQQTPGQGLQFLFEYFSETQRNKGNFPGRFSGRQFSNSRSEMNVSTLELGDSALYLCASSPKTGEYGYTFGSGTRLTVV.

The chain is built from TRBV4-1 and TRBJ2-3; TRBD1 aligns across 8 bases. Trimming took 0 bases from V and 2 from J; bases not matched to a gene: 22. Germline CDR1 is MGHRA and CDR2 is YSYEKL. The CDR3 loop spans 22 amino acids. CDR3 sequence (DNA): TGCGCCAGCAGCCAAGAATTCGCCGGGACAGGAGAAAATGCCCGACCCACAGATACGCAGTATTTT. Translation: CASSQEFAGTGENARPTDTQYF.

The count of this clone is one. This rearrangement joins TRBV5-1 to TRBJ2-3; D is perhaps TRBD1 (6 bases). CDR3 length: 13 residues. Per the germline V gene, CDR1 is SGHRS and CDR2 is YFSETQ. V was cut by 4 bases and J by 6 bases, with 12 bases left in between. CDR3 region: CASSRDIIDTQYF. In DNA, the CDR3 is TGCGCCAGCAGCAGGGACATTATCGATACGCAGTATTTT.

The rearrangement links TRBV5-4 to TRBJ2-5, with 9 bases fitting TRBD1. The germline V gene encodes CDR1 SGHNT and CDR2 YYREEE (reference sequence). V lost 0 bases, J lost 4 bases, and 7 bases stayed unmatched. The CDR3 runs to 16 residues. The CDR3 coding sequence is TGTGCCAGCAGCTTGGGTCTGATGGACAGGGGAGAGACCCAGTACTTC. This codes for CASSLGLMDRGETQYF.

The chain links TRBV11-1 to TRBJ2-2; D possibly corresponds to TRBD1 (6 bases). Germline V gene sequence: CDR1 SGHAT, CDR2 FQDESV (reference sequence). The germline V and J ends were trimmed by 6 bases and 7 bases, with 18 bases remaining between them. CDR3 length equals 15 residues. CDR3 sequence (DNA): TGTGCCAGCAGTACTACCAGGACAGCCATCGGGGAGCTGTTTTTT. This sequence encodes CASSTTRTAIGELFF.

V gene TRBV6-6 combines with J gene TRBJ2-1; 10 bases agree with TRBD2. V was clipped by 11 bases and J by 7 bases; unmatched bases: 14. The CDR3 contains 15 residues. Germline loops: CDR1 MNHNY, CDR2 SVGAGI (reference sequence). The CDR3 nucleotides are TGTGCCCATAGGGGGGCTAGCGGGGGTACGAATGAGCAGTTCTTC. Amino acid sequence: CAHRGASGGTNEQFF.

This chain's CDR3 is CASSEFGQANTGELFF. DNA for the CDR3: TGTGCCAGCAGTGAGTTTGGACAAGCGAACACCGGGGAGCTGTTTTTT. The rearrangement joins TRBV6-4 to TRBJ2-2; the D gene is possibly TRBD1 (5 bases). V was pared by 3 bases and J by 0 bases, with 11 bases between. The germline gives CDR1 MRHNA, CDR2 SNTAGT. The CDR3 length is 16 residues.

This clone was recorded once. V and J are TRBV7-2 and TRBJ2-1, with TRBD2 matching over 10 bases. The junction had 5 bases not matched to a gene; V was cut back by 5 bases and J by 7 bases. Germline CDR1 reads SGHTA; CDR2 reads FQGNSA. The CDR3 is 14 residues long. As DNA, the CDR3 is TGTGCCAGCAGCCCAGGACTAGCGGCGAATGAGCAGTTCTTC. Residues: CASSPGLAANEQFF.

About this clone: Within the sample, other DNA sequences also encode this same CDR3. The chain joins TRBV2 to TRBJ2-3; D gene uncertain. The CDR3 loop spans 11 amino acids. The V and J ends lost 2 bases and 7 bases respectively, with 4 bases between them. Germline V gene data show CDR1 as SNHLY and CDR2 as FYNNEI. The CDR3 reads CASSEYNTQYF. Here the CDR3 DNA reads TGTGCCAGCAGTGAATATAATACGCAGTATTTT.

The J gene is TRBJ2-5, the V gene TRBV5-8; D possibly corresponds to TRBD1 (5 bases). CDR1 SGHTS and CDR2 YDEGEE come from the germline V gene. Trimming removed 6 bases from V and 3 bases from J, with 15 bases in between. This CDR3 comprises 14 residues. The CDR3 coding sequence is TGTGCCAGCATCACACCGACAGTTGAAGAGACCCAGTACTTC. Amino acid sequence: CASITPTVEETQYF.

V is TRBV15 and J is TRBJ1-6; 7 bases fit TRBD1. This CDR3 has 13 amino acids. J was trimmed by 11 bases and V by 3 bases; bases with no gene match: 4. Looked up from germline, CDR1 is LNHNV and CDR2 is YYDKDF (reference sequence). The CDR3 reads CATSSDRVTPLHF. The CDR3 nucleotides read TGTGCCACCAGCAGCGACAGGGTGACACCCCTCCACTTT.

The gene calls are TRBV7-2 and TRBJ2-3; 11 positions match TRBD2. Germline V gene lookup returns CDR1 SGHTA and CDR2 FQGNSA. V gave up 5 bases and J gave up 9 bases; unmatched junction bases: 13. The CDR3 totals 16 residues. Here the CDR3 reads CASSRSGGSGGATQYF. In nucleotides, the CDR3 is TGTGCCAGCAGCCGTAGCGGGGGTAGCGGGGGGGCCACGCAGTATTTT.

In its sample, this clone was seen a few times. The junction does not match germline at one end; this may be a read error. V gene TRBV5-1 combines with J gene TRBJ2-1; TRBD1 agrees at 9 bases. Germline V CDR1 and CDR2: SGHRS, YFSETQ. The CDR3 has 15 residues. CDR3 nucleotides: TGCGCCAGCAGCTGGGGACAGGGCTCCCACAATGAGCAGTTCTTC. It is translated as CASSWGQGSHNEQFF.

The V and J genes are TRBV9 and TRBJ2-2; possibly TRBD1 for D (6 bases). The CDR3 is made up of 12 amino acids. Per germline, CDR1 SGDLS and CDR2 YYNGEE. With 4 bases removed from V and 5 bases from J, the gap between germline ends came to 6 bases. The CDR3 DNA sequence: TGTGCCAGCAGCCAGGGGACCGGGGAGCTGTTTTTT. Its translation: CASSQGTGELFF.

This sequence joins TRBV4-3 and TRBJ1-2; 8 bases match TRBD1. Germline lookup yields CDR1 LGHNA and CDR2 YSLEER. There are 15 residues in the CDR3. V shed 2 bases and J 7 bases; nucleotides not matched to a gene: 9. The CDR3 is CASSQYSGGESGYTF. The CDR3 DNA reads TGCGCCAGCAGCCAATACTCAGGGGGCGAAAGTGGCTACACCTTC.

This chain links TRBV6-1 with TRBJ2-7; no firm D call. The germline V gene encodes CDR1 MNHNS and CDR2 SASEGT. This CDR3 has 14 amino acids. The ends were cut back, 3 bases at V and 4 bases at J, with 13 bases in the middle. The CDR3 sequence: CASSEIKRVYEQYV. CDR3 in DNA: TGTGCCAGCAGTGAGATAAAGCGTGTATACGAGCAGTACGTC.

This clone was seen more than once but under ten times. This chain uses TRBV19 with TRBJ1-2, with D possibly TRBD1 on 5 matching bases. The germline V gene encodes CDR1 LNHDA and CDR2 SQIVND (reference sequence). The length of the CDR3 is 15 residues. The germline V and J ends were trimmed by 7 bases and 4 bases, with 19 bases remaining between them. The CDR3 sequence: CASTKFVGVGYGYTF. The CDR3 coding sequence is TGTGCCAGTACCAAATTTGTAGGGGTCGGCTATGGCTACACCTTC.